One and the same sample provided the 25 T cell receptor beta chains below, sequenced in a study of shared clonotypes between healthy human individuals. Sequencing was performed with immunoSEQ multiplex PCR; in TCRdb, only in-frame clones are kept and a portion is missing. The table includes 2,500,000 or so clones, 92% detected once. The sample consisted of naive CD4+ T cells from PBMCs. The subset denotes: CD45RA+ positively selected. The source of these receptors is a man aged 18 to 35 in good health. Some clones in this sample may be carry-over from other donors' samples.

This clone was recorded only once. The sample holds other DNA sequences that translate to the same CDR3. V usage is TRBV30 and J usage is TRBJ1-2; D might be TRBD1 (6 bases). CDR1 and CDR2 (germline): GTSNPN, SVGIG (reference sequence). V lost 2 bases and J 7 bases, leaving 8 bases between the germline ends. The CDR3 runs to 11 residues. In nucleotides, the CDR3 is TGTGCCTGGAGTTCAGGGGTTGGCTACACCTTC. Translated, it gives CAWSSGVGYTF. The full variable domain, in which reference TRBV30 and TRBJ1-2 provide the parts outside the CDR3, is SQTIHQWPATLVQPVGSPLSLECTVEGTSNPNLYWYRQAAGRGLQLLFYSVGIGQISSEVPQNLSASRPQDRQFILSSKKLLLSDSGFYLCAWSSGVGYTFGSGTRLTVV.

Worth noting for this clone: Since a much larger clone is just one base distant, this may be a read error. In DNA, the CDR3 is TGTGCCAGCAGTTTAAACGGGGAGCTGTTTTTT. Amino acids: CASSLNGELFF. This sequence joins TRBV27 and TRBJ2-2, with unresolved D. The germline V gene has CDR1 MNHEY and CDR2 SMNVEV (reference sequence). Trimming pared 2 bases from V and 7 bases from J, leaving 2 bases between. The CDR3 spans 11 residues.

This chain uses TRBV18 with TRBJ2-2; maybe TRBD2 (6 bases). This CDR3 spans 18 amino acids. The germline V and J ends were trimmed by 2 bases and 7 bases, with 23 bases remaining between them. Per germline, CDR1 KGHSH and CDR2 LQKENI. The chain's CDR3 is CASSPRMSNGGPGGELFF. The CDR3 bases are TGTGCCAGCTCACCAAGGATGAGTAACGGGGGACCAGGCGGGGAGCTGTTTTTT.

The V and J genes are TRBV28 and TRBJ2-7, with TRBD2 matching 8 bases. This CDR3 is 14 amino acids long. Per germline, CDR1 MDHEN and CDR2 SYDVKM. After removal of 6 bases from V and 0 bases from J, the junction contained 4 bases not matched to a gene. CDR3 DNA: TGTGCCAGCAGACGTAGCGGGGCCTCCTACGAGCAGTACTTC. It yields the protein CASRRSGASYEQYF.

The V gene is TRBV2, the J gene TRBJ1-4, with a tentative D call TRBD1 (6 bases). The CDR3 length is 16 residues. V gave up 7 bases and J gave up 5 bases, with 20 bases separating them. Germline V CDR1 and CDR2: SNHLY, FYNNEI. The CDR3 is CASMPTPGAGNEKLFF. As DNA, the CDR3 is TGTGCCAGCATGCCAACCCCAGGGGCGGGGAATGAAAAACTGTTTTTT.

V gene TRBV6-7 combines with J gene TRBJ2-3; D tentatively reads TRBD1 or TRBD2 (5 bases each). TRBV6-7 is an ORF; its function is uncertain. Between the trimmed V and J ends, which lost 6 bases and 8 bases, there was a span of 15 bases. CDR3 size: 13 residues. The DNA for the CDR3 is TGTGCCAGCAGAGGTTGGGGGTCTGGTACGCAGTATTTT. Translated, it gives CASRGWGSGTQYF.

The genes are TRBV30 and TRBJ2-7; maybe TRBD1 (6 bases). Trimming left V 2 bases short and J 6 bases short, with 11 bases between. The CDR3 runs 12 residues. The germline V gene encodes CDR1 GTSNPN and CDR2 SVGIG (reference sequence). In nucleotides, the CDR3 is TGTGCCTGGAGTCCGACAGGATCCGAGCAGTACTTC. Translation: CAWSPTGSEQYF.

The CDR3 region is CASSLGAGLNEKLFF. CDR3 sequence (DNA): TGTGCCAGCAGCTTGGGGGCAGGCTTAAATGAAAAACTGTTTTTT. The chain links TRBV5-6 to TRBJ1-4; the D is unclear. Trimming removed 0 bases at V and 5 bases at J, with 11 bases between. The CDR3 contains 15 residues. Germline lookup yields CDR1 SGHDT and CDR2 YYEEEE.

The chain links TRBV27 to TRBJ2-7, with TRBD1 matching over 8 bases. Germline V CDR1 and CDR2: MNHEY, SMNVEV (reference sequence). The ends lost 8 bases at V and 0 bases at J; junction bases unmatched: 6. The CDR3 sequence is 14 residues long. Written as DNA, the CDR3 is TGTGCCAGCGGGCCGGGACAGGTCTCCTACGAGCAGTACTTC. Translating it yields CASGPGQVSYEQYF.

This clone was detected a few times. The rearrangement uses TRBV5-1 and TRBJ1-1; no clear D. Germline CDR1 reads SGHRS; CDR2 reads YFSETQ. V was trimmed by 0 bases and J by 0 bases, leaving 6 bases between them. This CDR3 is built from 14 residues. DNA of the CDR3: TGCGCCAGCAGCTTGGATGCGGTGAACACTGAAGCTTTCTTT. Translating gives CASSLDAVNTEAFF.

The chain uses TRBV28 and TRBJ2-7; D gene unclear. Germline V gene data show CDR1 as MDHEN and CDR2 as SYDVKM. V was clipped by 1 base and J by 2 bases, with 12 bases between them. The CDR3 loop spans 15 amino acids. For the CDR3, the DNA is TGTGCCAGCAGTTTATACTACTCCGGGCCCTACGAGCAGTACTTC. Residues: CASSLYYSGPYEQYF.

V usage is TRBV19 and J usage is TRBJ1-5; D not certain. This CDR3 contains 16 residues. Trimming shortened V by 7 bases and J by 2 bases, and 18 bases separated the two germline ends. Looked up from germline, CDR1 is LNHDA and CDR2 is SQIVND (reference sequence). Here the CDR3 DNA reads TGTGCCAGTACGGATGAAGGGCCTCGGGGCAATCAGCCCCAGCATTTT. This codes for CASTDEGPRGNQPQHF.

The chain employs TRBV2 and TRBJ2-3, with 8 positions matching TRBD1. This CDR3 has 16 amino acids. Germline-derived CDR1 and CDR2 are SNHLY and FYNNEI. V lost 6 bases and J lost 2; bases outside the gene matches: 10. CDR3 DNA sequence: TGTGCCAGCAGCGCTCAGGGGGCGCTGGTCACAGATACGCAGTATTTT. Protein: CASSAQGALVTDTQYF.

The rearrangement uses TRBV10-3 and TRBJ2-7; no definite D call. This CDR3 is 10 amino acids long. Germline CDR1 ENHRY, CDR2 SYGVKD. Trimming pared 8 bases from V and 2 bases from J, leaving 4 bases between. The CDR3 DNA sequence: TGTGCCATCGGAACCTACGAGCAGTACTTC. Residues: CAIGTYEQYF.

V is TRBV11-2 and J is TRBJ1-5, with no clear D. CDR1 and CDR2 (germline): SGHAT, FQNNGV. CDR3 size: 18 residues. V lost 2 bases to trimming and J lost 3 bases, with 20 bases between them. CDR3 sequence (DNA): TGTGCCAGCAGCTTAAGTTGCATTCGTATACAGAACAATCAGCCCCAGCATTTT. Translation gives CASSLSCIRIQNNQPQHF.

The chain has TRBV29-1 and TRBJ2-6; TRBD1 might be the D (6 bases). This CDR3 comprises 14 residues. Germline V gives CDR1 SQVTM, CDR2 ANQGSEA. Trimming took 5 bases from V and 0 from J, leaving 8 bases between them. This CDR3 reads CSVTGISGANVLTF. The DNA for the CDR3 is TGCAGCGTTACAGGGATCTCTGGGGCCAACGTCCTGACTTTC. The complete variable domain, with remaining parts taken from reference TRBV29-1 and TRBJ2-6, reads SAVISQKPSRDICQRGTSLTIQCQVDSQVTMMFWYRQQPGQSLTLIATANQGSEATYESGFVIDKFPISRPNLTFSTLTVSNMSPEDSSIYLCSVTGISGANVLTFGAGSRLTVL.

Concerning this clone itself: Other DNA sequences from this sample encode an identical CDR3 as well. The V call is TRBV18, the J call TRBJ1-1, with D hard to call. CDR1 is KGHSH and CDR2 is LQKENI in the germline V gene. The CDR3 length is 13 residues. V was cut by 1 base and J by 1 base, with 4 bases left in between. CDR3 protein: CASSPHKNTEAFF. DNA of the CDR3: TGTGCCAGCTCACCACACAAGAACACTGAAGCTTTCTTT.

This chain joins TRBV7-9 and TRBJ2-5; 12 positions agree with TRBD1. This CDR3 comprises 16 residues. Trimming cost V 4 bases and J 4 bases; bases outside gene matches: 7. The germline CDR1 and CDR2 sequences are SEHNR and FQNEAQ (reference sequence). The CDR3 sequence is CASSYSGTGGRETQYF. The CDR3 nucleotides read TGTGCCAGCAGCTATTCCGGGACAGGGGGCCGAGAGACCCAGTACTTC. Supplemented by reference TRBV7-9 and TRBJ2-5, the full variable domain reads DTGVSQNPRHKITKRGQNVTFRCDPISEHNRLYWYRQTLGQGPEFLTYFQNEAQLEKSRLLSDRFSAERPKGSFSTLEIQRTEQGDSAMYLCASSYSGTGGRETQYFGPGTRLLVL.

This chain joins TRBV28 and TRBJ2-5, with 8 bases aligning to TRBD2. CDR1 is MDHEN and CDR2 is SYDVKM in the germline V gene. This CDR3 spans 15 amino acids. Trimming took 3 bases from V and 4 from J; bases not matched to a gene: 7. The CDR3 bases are TGTGCCAGCAGTTTGTCCAGCGGGAGCGTAGAGACCCAGTACTTC. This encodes CASSLSSGSVETQYF.

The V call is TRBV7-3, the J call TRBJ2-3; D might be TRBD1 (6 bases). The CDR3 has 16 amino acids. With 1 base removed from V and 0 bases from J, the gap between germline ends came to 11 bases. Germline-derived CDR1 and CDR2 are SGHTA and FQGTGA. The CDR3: CASSLRGGASTDTQYF. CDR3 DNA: TGTGCCAGCAGCTTAAGAGGGGGTGCTAGCACAGATACGCAGTATTTT.

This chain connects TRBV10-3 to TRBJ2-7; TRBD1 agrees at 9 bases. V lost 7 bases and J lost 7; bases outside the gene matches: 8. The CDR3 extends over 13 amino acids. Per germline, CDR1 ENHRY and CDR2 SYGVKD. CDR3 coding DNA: TGTGCCATCACGGGACAGGGTGGGGGTGAGCAGTACTTC. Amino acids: CAITGQGGGEQYF.

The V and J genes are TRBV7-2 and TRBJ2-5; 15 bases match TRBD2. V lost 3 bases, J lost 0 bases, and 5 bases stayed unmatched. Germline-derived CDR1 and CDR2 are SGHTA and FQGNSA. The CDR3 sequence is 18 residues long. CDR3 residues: CASSLRGLAGGYQETQYF. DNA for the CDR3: TGTGCCAGCAGCTTGAGGGGACTAGCGGGAGGATACCAAGAGACCCAGTACTTC.

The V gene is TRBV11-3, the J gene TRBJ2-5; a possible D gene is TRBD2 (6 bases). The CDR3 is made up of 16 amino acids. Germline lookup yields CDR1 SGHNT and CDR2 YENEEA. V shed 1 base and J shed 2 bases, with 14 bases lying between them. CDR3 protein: CASSLGTVGGQETQYF. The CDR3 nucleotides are TGTGCCAGCAGCTTAGGGACCGTTGGGGGGCAAGAGACCCAGTACTTC.

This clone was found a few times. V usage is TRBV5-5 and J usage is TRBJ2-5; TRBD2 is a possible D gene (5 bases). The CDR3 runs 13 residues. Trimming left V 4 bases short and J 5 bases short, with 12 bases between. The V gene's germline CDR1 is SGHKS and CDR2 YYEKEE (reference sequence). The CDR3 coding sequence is TGTGCCAGCAGCCGGGGTTCGGGGGAGACCCAGTACTTC. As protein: CASSRGSGETQYF.

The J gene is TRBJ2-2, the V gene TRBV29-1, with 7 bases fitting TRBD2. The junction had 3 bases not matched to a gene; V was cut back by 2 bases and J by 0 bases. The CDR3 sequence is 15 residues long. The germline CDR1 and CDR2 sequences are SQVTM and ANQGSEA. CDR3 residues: CSVERGRANTGELFF. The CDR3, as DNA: TGCAGCGTTGAACGCGGGAGAGCGAACACCGGGGAGCTGTTTTTT.